This is a list of T cell receptor beta chains from one sample in a study of blood T cells in healthy people across ages. From the 5' RACE reads, TCRdb called clonotypes with MiXCR, one entry per CDR3 protein. The sample carries about 1.5 million distinct CDR3 sequences, roughly two fifths recorded once. Sample: blood. The receptor set was obtained from a woman aged 18-29 years in good health. Each CDR3 is given with its conserved first and last residue. A D gene is named only where the DNA matches it firmly. Size values are once, few and many counts, or a class for expanded clones, and some rows have none.

>TRBJ2-1|.|.|TRBV28
CSSSLYNEQFF
>TRBJ2-7|.|TRBD2|TRBV4-3
CASSQVLGVSGSSYEQYF
>TRBJ2-1|.|TRBD2|TRBV2
CASSALLAEAYNEQFF
>TRBJ2-1|few|.|TRBV7-2
CASSLDGGGTGWFF
>TRBJ2-3|.|TRBD1|TRBV7-2
CASRRGGTGYQDTQYF
>TRBJ2-1|.|.|TRBV30
CAWSWSIYNEQFF
>TRBJ1-4|.|.|TRBV20-1
CSARVKNEKLFF
>TRBJ2-1|.|TRBD1|TRBV18
CANSKGQGKSSYNEQFF
>TRBJ2-3|few|.|TRBV9
CASSVSGGPGTDTQYF
>TRBJ2-1|.|.|TRBV29-1
CSVEDQDRFQEQFF
>TRBJ2-2|.|.|TRBV7-8
CASSWGAGELFF
>TRBJ2-7|.|TRBD2|TRBV20-1
CSARAGGSFYEQYF
>TRBJ2-1|few|TRBD2|TRBV9
CASSASTGTSSVYEQFF
>TRBJ2-3|.|.|TRBV12-3/TRBV12-4
CASSLTRLSADAQYF
>TRBJ1-2|many|TRBD1|TRBV12-3/TRBV12-4
CASSSTGEITDGYTF
>TRBJ2-7|.|TRBD1|TRBV12-3/TRBV12-4
CASRGGTGLYEQYF
>TRBJ1-5|.|.|TRBV20-1
CSALQGSNQPQHF
>TRBJ2-7|.|.|TRBV20-1
CSARDKPYEQYF
>TRBJ2-5|.|.|TRBV6-2/TRBV6-3
CASSYQPRWPQGETQYF
>TRBJ2-3|.|TRBD2|TRBV5-5
CASSLGAGGLLDTQYF
>TRBJ2-1|few|TRBD2|TRBV9
CASSPSGSDYNEQFF
>TRBJ2-2|.|.|TRBV11-1
CASSLVLSGELFF
>TRBJ2-7|few|.|TRBV29-1
CSVGTEGSPSYEQYF
>.|.|TRBD2|TRBV2
CASSGGGTNREQYF
>TRBJ2-5|.|.|TRBV2
CATRVSTGQYF
>TRBJ2-3|.|TRBD2|TRBV9
CASSPGTSGRSITDTQYF
>.|.|.|TRBV9
CASSGSAQYNEQYF
>.|.|.|TRBV27
CASSLSGEAAYNEQYF
>TRBJ2-4|few|.|TRBV7-9
CASSPRLREAKNIQYF
>TRBJ1-1|.|TRBD1|TRBV7-9
CASSDTGTGGTEAFF
>TRBJ2-7|.|TRBD2|TRBV3-1
CASSQAAGGYYNEQYF
>TRBJ2-1|many|.|TRBV29-1
CSVLPGANEQFF
>TRBJ2-7|.|.|TRBV15
CATSRQDKYYEQYF
>TRBJ2-1|few|TRBD1|TRBV6-2/TRBV6-3
CASSQIEGQPYNEQFF
>TRBJ2-1|.|.|TRBV20-1
CSARDLIAQVYNEQFF
>TRBJ2-7|.|TRBD2|TRBV20-1
CSVRSAGGPWEQYF
>TRBJ2-1|once|TRBD2|TRBV9
CASSVAVAGYNEQFF
>TRBJ2-1|few|TRBD1|TRBV3-1
CASSQRGGTGSYNEQFF
>TRBJ2-1|.|.|TRBV20-1
CSASIRLIKTNNEQFF
>TRBJ1-3|.|.|TRBV4-1
CASSQGTAGFSGNTIYF
>.|.|.|TRBV28
CASTIHHPGSSYEQYF
>.|.|TRBD1|TRBV4-2
CASSHSGTGINEQYF
>TRBJ1-1|few|.|TRBV2
CASETQNTEAFF
>TRBJ2-3|few|.|TRBV14
CASSQHRGSTDTQYF
>TRBJ2-5|many|.|TRBV20-1
CSARGTNQETQYF
>TRBJ2-7|.|.|TRBV4-3
CASSPNQGYEQYF
>TRBJ1-4|.|TRBD1|TRBV4-1
CASSPKTTGTNEKLFF
>TRBJ1-3|.|.|TRBV12-3/TRBV12-4
CASSSRDLAGNTIYF
>TRBJ1-2|few|.|TRBV20-1
CSARAGAQGWANYGYTF
>TRBJ1-2|.|TRBD1|TRBV7-9
CASTLGQANYGYTF
>TRBJ2-1|.|.|TRBV7-9
CASSLPWDTLNEQFF
>TRBJ2-5|.|.|TRBV25-1
CASRNFSQETQYF
>TRBJ2-7|.|TRBD1|TRBV7-8
CASSLIGDSYNEQYF
>TRBJ2-5|.|TRBD2|TRBV7-2
CASSLGYSTSGPYNEQYF